This TCR beta chain appears in the sequencing data of a study of blood T cell repertoires in COVID-19 (dated by TCRdb to 2020 to 2021). In terms of the full investigation: Collaborator samples came from the United States, Italy and Spain and covered acute and convalescent phases of COVID-19. The prospective study material was composed of cDNA or gDNA derived from T cells, B-cell-depleted T cells, or PBMCs. Deeply sampled blood TCRbeta repertoires from subjects exposed to, actively infected with, or recovered from COVID-19 were included in the dataset. The repertoires were made available in a free public database intended to serve as a resource for research on the immune response to SARS-CoV-2. Samples were obtained from the ongoing ImmuneRACE study (first 160 participants) and from roughly 1,300 subjects provided by 6 global collaborators. The sample metadata nearly always contained a de-identified subject ID, COVID-19 status, age in years and sex. Where HLA class I and class II types were available, the types were taken from metadata supplied by the sample provider, not from assay-based typing. Here is what the overall study found, with its caveats: The quantity of clinical and demographic metadata differed by source and by participant and was supplied without curation.

TCRbeta CDR3 regions were amplified from genomic DNA using the immunoSEQ Assay, a bias-controlled multiplex PCR. Per the original workflow: The number of nucleated cells in each sample was estimated by amplification of reference gene primers within the assay. Sequence reads were collapsed and filtered to measure the absolute abundance of every unique TCRbeta CDR3 rearrangement. For each sample, productive Simpson clonality was calculated by taking the square root of Simpson's diversity index across productive rearrangements. TCRdb provides this immuneACCESS table in a form limited to in-frame rearrangements. Some clones are lacking; in checked studies, under half of them reflect an unresolved V gene, and why the rest are absent is not known. V and J calls and clone size come straight from that table; D and trimming were deduced from the DNA. The sample table records about 130,000 clones; about four fifths of these occur just once. The ten largest make up roughly a sixth of the sample.

At one collaborating source in Seattle, patients were enrolled during active infection and were followed longitudinally through the course of disease. Collaborating institutions collected whole blood in K2EDTA tubes following their own protocols. Collaborator samples were shipped for TCRbeta analysis as frozen whole blood, isolated PBMCs, or DNA extracted from either sample type. Regarding this clone: The clone's antigen remains unknown. It has no much larger one-base neighbor in the sample; base qualities were not kept.

The CDR3 has 15 amino acids, counting the end cysteine and phenylalanine. The read is trimmed to its CDR3 DNA, 45 bases read in frame from base 1. Relative to germline, V is 4 bases shorter and J is 8 bases shorter, with 17 bases between their ends. Per the germline V gene, SGHAT is the CDR1 and FQNNGV is the CDR2. Source material: peripheral blood. The TCR sequence derives from a man younger than 45 with COVID-19, enrolled during active disease. Here the chain combines TRBV11-2 and TRBJ1-4; the D gene is not confidently resolved. This receptor carries the CDR3 CASSSTESGREKLFF. The nucleotide sequence is given as TGTGCCAGCAGCTCGACCGAATCGGGGAGAGAAAAACTGTTTTTT.